These T cell receptor beta chains were read from a single sample in a study of T-cell memory formation after mild COVID-19. TCRdb re-called the 5' RACE reads through MiXCR, storing one row per CDR3 protein. The sample carries hundreds of thousands of distinct CDR3 sequences, 16% recorded once. Material for sequencing was PBMCs or a T cell subset sorted from them (not recorded which). Receptors were obtained from a man between 18 and 35 years old who had mild COVID-19 (a few samples of this study predate the infection). Cell type and time point are not known. Both conserved end residues are part of each CDR3. The order of the fields is D gene, V gene, J gene, CDR3 length, clone size, CDR3 DNA, CDR3 protein. D genes are given only for firm matches. Rows may omit the clone size; those that give it use once, few, many or a size class.

d_call: NA
v_call: TRBV4-3
j_call: TRBJ1-1
cdr3_length: 13
clone_size: few
cdr3_nt: TGCGCCAGCAGCCAAACCTGGGGCACTGAAGCTTTCTTT
cdr3_aa: CASSQTWGTEAFF

d_call: NA
v_call: TRBV5-1
j_call: TRBJ2-6
cdr3_length: 15
clone_size: NA
cdr3_nt: TGCGCCAGCAGCTTACAGGGAAACGGGGCCAACGTCCTGACTTTC
cdr3_aa: CASSLQGNGANVLTF

d_call: NA
v_call: TRBV6-2/TRBV6-3
j_call: TRBJ1-3
cdr3_length: 13
clone_size: few
cdr3_nt: TGTGCCAGCACCAACCCTTCTGGAAACACCATATATTTT
cdr3_aa: CASTNPSGNTIYF

d_call: NA
v_call: TRBV5-1
j_call: TRBJ2-7
cdr3_length: 13
clone_size: many
cdr3_nt: TGCGCCAGCAGCTTGGATAACTCCTACGAGCAGTACTTC
cdr3_aa: CASSLDNSYEQYF

d_call: NA
v_call: TRBV6-2/TRBV6-3
j_call: TRBJ1-1
cdr3_length: 14
clone_size: NA
cdr3_nt: TGTGCCAGCACCCCTCTCAGGGAAAAAACTGAAGCTTTCTTT
cdr3_aa: CASTPLREKTEAFF

d_call: TRBD2
v_call: TRBV20-1
j_call: TRBJ2-3
cdr3_length: 15
clone_size: NA
cdr3_nt: TGCAGTGCCGCAGCCCCTAGCGGAAGCACTCATACGCAGTATTTT
cdr3_aa: CSAAAPSGSTHTQYF

d_call: NA
v_call: TRBV6-2/TRBV6-3
j_call: TRBJ2-6
cdr3_length: 15
clone_size: many
cdr3_nt: TGTGCCGCCAGAACAGGTTATTCTGGGGCCAACGTCCTGACTTTC
cdr3_aa: CAARTGYSGANVLTF

d_call: NA
v_call: TRBV12-3/TRBV12-4
j_call: TRBJ1-3
cdr3_length: 14
clone_size: NA
cdr3_nt: TGTGCCAGCAGTTTGAGTATTCCTGGAAACACCATATATTTT
cdr3_aa: CASSLSIPGNTIYF

d_call: NA
v_call: TRBV2
j_call: TRBJ2-2
cdr3_length: 15
clone_size: NA
cdr3_nt: TGTGCCAGCAGTGAAGACAGGATATCGACCGGGGAGCTGTTTTTT
cdr3_aa: CASSEDRISTGELFF

d_call: NA
v_call: TRBV6-8
j_call: TRBJ2-1
cdr3_length: 12
clone_size: NA
cdr3_nt: TGTGCCAGCAGGGCCGTATACAATGAGCAGTTCTTC
cdr3_aa: CASRAVYNEQFF

d_call: TRBD1
v_call: TRBV4-2
j_call: TRBJ1-2
cdr3_length: 15
clone_size: few
cdr3_nt: TGTGCCAGCAGCCAAGATCGGGACAGGGGATCTGGCTACACCTTC
cdr3_aa: CASSQDRDRGSGYTF

d_call: NA
v_call: TRBV29-1
j_call: TRBJ2-7
cdr3_length: 14
clone_size: NA
cdr3_nt: TGCAGCGTTGGAAGGGGCAGCCACTCCTACGAGCAGTACTTC
cdr3_aa: CSVGRGSHSYEQYF

d_call: NA
v_call: TRBV4-1
j_call: TRBJ1-1
cdr3_length: 14
clone_size: few
cdr3_nt: TGCGCCAGCAGCCCTGGACCGACGAACACTGAAGCTTTCTTT
cdr3_aa: CASSPGPTNTEAFF

d_call: NA
v_call: TRBV4-2
j_call: TRBJ2-5
cdr3_length: 13
clone_size: NA
cdr3_nt: TGTGCCAGCAGCCAGAGCAACCAAGAGACCCAGTACTTC
cdr3_aa: CASSQSNQETQYF

d_call: NA
v_call: TRBV6-6
j_call: TRBJ1-5
cdr3_length: 13
clone_size: few
cdr3_nt: TGTGCCAGCGGATTTCCCAGGGGCCAGCCCCAGCATTTT
cdr3_aa: CASGFPRGQPQHF

d_call: NA
v_call: TRBV7-2
j_call: TRBJ2-1
cdr3_length: 14
clone_size: NA
cdr3_nt: TGTGCCAGCAGCCAAACCCCGGGGGGCGGGGTCCAGTTCTTC
cdr3_aa: CASSQTPGGGVQFF

d_call: NA
v_call: TRBV7-2
j_call: TRBJ2-1
cdr3_length: 16
clone_size: many
cdr3_nt: TGTGCCAGCAGCTTAGAGTTTCCGGGGGCGGGCGGTGAGCAGTTCTTC
cdr3_aa: CASSLEFPGAGGEQFF

d_call: NA
v_call: TRBV5-1
j_call: TRBJ2-1
cdr3_length: 13
clone_size: many
cdr3_nt: TGCGCCAGCAGCTCCGACCCAAACAATGAGCAGTTCTTC
cdr3_aa: CASSSDPNNEQFF

d_call: NA
v_call: TRBV6-5
j_call: TRBJ2-2
cdr3_length: 16
clone_size: NA
cdr3_nt: TGTGCCAGCAGACTTGGGGGGCTTAGCGGCACCGGGGAGCTGTTTTTT
cdr3_aa: CASRLGGLSGTGELFF

d_call: TRBD2
v_call: TRBV7-3
j_call: TRBJ2-3
cdr3_length: 18
clone_size: many
cdr3_nt: TGTGCCAGCAGTAACGGACTAGCGGGGGATTCTAGCACAGATACGCAGTATTTT
cdr3_aa: CASSNGLAGDSSTDTQYF

d_call: NA
v_call: TRBV10-3
j_call: TRBJ2-3
cdr3_length: 15
clone_size: few
cdr3_nt: TGTGCCATCAGCCCTCCGGGAGACGAGAAAGATACGCAGTATTTT
cdr3_aa: CAISPPGDEKDTQYF

d_call: NA
v_call: TRBV12-3/TRBV12-4
j_call: TRBJ2-3
cdr3_length: 14
clone_size: few
cdr3_nt: TGTGCCAGCAGTTTATCGGGTGTGCAAGATACGCAGTATTTT
cdr3_aa: CASSLSGVQDTQYF

d_call: NA
v_call: TRBV28
j_call: TRBJ1-1
cdr3_length: 12
clone_size: few
cdr3_nt: TGTGCCAGCAATGGGGGTGGGACTGAAGCTTTCTTT
cdr3_aa: CASNGGGTEAFF

d_call: TRBD1
v_call: TRBV15
j_call: TRBJ2-7
cdr3_length: 13
clone_size: few
cdr3_nt: TGTGCCACCAGCAGAGATCCGAGGACAGGGGCGTACTTC
cdr3_aa: CATSRDPRTGAYF

d_call: NA
v_call: TRBV7-2
j_call: TRBJ1-2
cdr3_length: 16
clone_size: NA
cdr3_nt: TGTGCCAGCAGCTTAGGCCCCACAGGGCCTAACTATGGCTACACCTTC
cdr3_aa: CASSLGPTGPNYGYTF

d_call: TRBD1
v_call: TRBV28
j_call: TRBJ2-3
cdr3_length: 15
clone_size: NA
cdr3_nt: TGTGCCAGCAGTTTTCCGACAGGGGCGGGGGATACGCAGTATTTT
cdr3_aa: CASSFPTGAGDTQYF

d_call: NA
v_call: TRBV6-5
j_call: TRBJ1-2
cdr3_length: 14
clone_size: NA
cdr3_nt: TGTGCCAGCAGTTACCAACCAGGCAGCTATGGCTACACCTTC
cdr3_aa: CASSYQPGSYGYTF

d_call: NA
v_call: TRBV20-1
j_call: TRBJ2-5
cdr3_length: 13
clone_size: few
cdr3_nt: TGCAGTGCTATTCGCGGGGTCCAAGAGACCCAGTACTTC
cdr3_aa: CSAIRGVQETQYF

d_call: NA
v_call: TRBV7-6
j_call: TRBJ2-5
cdr3_length: 12
clone_size: many
cdr3_nt: TGTGCCAGCAGCTTACAGGGAGAGACCCAGTACTTC
cdr3_aa: CASSLQGETQYF

d_call: NA
v_call: TRBV20-1
j_call: TRBJ2-3
cdr3_length: 15
clone_size: many
cdr3_nt: TGCAGTGCTAGAGATCGGCGGGGGCTCACAGATACGCAGTATTTT
cdr3_aa: CSARDRRGLTDTQYF

d_call: NA
v_call: TRBV4-3
j_call: TRBJ1-1
cdr3_length: 17
clone_size: NA
cdr3_nt: TGCGCCAGCAGCCAAGATAGGCGGACCAAAATGAACACTGAAGCTTTCTTT
cdr3_aa: CASSQDRRTKMNTEAFF

d_call: NA
v_call: TRBV4-1
j_call: TRBJ2-5
cdr3_length: 14
clone_size: few
cdr3_nt: TGCGCCAGCAGCCAAGAGTCGGTGGTGCAGACCCAGTACTTC
cdr3_aa: CASSQESVVQTQYF

d_call: TRBD1
v_call: TRBV7-2
j_call: TRBJ2-2
cdr3_length: 16
clone_size: NA
cdr3_nt: TGTGCCAGCAGCGACCCGGGACAGGCGAACACCGGGGAGCTGTTTTTT
cdr3_aa: CASSDPGQANTGELFF

d_call: NA
v_call: TRBV15
j_call: TRBJ1-1
cdr3_length: 13
clone_size: few
cdr3_nt: TGTGCCACCAGCAGAGATCCGGGGGCTGAAGCTTTCTTT
cdr3_aa: CATSRDPGAEAFF

d_call: NA
v_call: TRBV5-8
j_call: TRBJ2-3
cdr3_length: 17
clone_size: few
cdr3_nt: TGTGCCAGCAGCTTGGGGGCGGGGCAAGGGGACACAGATACGCAGTATTTT
cdr3_aa: CASSLGAGQGDTDTQYF

d_call: NA
v_call: TRBV20-1
j_call: TRBJ2-1
cdr3_length: 11
clone_size: few
cdr3_nt: TGCAGTGCTAGGTTTGACAATGAGCAGTTCTTC
cdr3_aa: CSARFDNEQFF

d_call: TRBD1
v_call: TRBV20-1
j_call: TRBJ2-6
cdr3_length: 14
clone_size: many
cdr3_nt: TGCAGTGCGGGGCAGGGGGCTGGGGCCAACGTCCTGACTTTC
cdr3_aa: CSAGQGAGANVLTF

d_call: TRBD2
v_call: TRBV12-3/TRBV12-4
j_call: TRBJ2-1
cdr3_length: 12
clone_size: many
cdr3_nt: TGTGCCAGCAGTTGGGGGGGGAATGAGCAGTTCTTC
cdr3_aa: CASSWGGNEQFF

d_call: NA
v_call: TRBV7-2
j_call: TRBJ2-5
cdr3_length: 14
clone_size: NA
cdr3_nt: TGTGCCAGCAGCCCACCTTCTCCGTGGGAGACCCAGTACTTC
cdr3_aa: CASSPPSPWETQYF

d_call: NA
v_call: TRBV7-2
j_call: TRBJ1-1
cdr3_length: 13
clone_size: many
cdr3_nt: TGTGCCAGCAGCGGAACGGGGGCCACTGAAGCTTTCTTT
cdr3_aa: CASSGTGATEAFF

d_call: NA
v_call: TRBV2
j_call: TRBJ1-2
cdr3_length: 13
clone_size: NA
cdr3_nt: TGTGCCAGCACCCTAGACCGGACGGGTGGCTACACCTTC
cdr3_aa: CASTLDRTGGYTF

d_call: NA
v_call: TRBV4-1
j_call: TRBJ1-1
cdr3_length: 14
clone_size: few
cdr3_nt: TGCGCCAGCAGCCAACCGACAGAGAACACTGAAGCTTTCTTT
cdr3_aa: CASSQPTENTEAFF

d_call: TRBD2
v_call: TRBV7-3
j_call: TRBJ2-3
cdr3_length: 15
clone_size: few
cdr3_nt: TGTGCCAGTAGCGGGGGGTCCTCTAGCACAGATACGCAGTATTTT
cdr3_aa: CASSGGSSSTDTQYF

d_call: NA
v_call: TRBV5-1
j_call: TRBJ1-1
cdr3_length: 14
clone_size: many
cdr3_nt: TGCGCCAGCAGCTTGTTTGGGGAGAACACTGAAGCTTTCTTT
cdr3_aa: CASSLFGENTEAFF

d_call: NA
v_call: TRBV4-3
j_call: TRBJ2-1
cdr3_length: 15
clone_size: many
cdr3_nt: TGCGCCAGCAGCCAAGATCCCACTAGCTTCAATGAGCAGTTCTTC
cdr3_aa: CASSQDPTSFNEQFF

d_call: NA
v_call: TRBV9
j_call: TRBJ1-6
cdr3_length: 15
clone_size: NA
cdr3_nt: TGTGCCAGCAGCGTTTCGACAGGACTAAATTCACCCCTCCACTTT
cdr3_aa: CASSVSTGLNSPLHF

d_call: NA
v_call: TRBV24-1
j_call: TRBJ2-3
cdr3_length: 13
clone_size: NA
cdr3_nt: TGTGCCACTCGAAGGGGGGGCACAGATACGCAGTATTTT
cdr3_aa: CATRRGGTDTQYF